A selection of T cell receptor beta chains follows, all from one sample in a study of cytotoxic CD8 clonotypes in ibrutinib-treated CLL. Libraries were prepared by immunoSEQ multiplex PCR; TCRdb keeps only in-frame clonotypes and omits some of them. Of tens of thousands of clones in the sample, 70% to 90% were seen once. Specimen: PBMCs, collected before ibrutinib treatment. These receptors all stem from a human donor with chronic lymphocytic leukemia. The CDR3 runs from the conserved cysteine through the conserved F or W. Only part of the rows carry a size: once, few, many, or a class if the clone is expanded.

>TRBJ1-3|TRBV28|-|18
CASRLSATGSLSGNTIYF
>TRBJ1-5|TRBV7-2|-|16
CASSPSDRGWSQPQHF
>TRBJ1-1|TRBV7-3|-|15
CASSVEGGKNTEAFF
>TRBJ1-3|TRBV7-3|-|14
CASSRGQPGNTIYF
>TRBJ1-1|TRBV27|-|15
CASTSRGGLNTEAFF
>TRBJ1-5|TRBV19|-|14
CASNPGQAYQPQHF
>TRBJ2-7|TRBV10-1|-|15
CASSPGLAGSHEQYF
>TRBJ2-7|TRBV28|-|15
CASSSRTGLTYEQYF
>TRBJ1-5|TRBV4-1|once|14
CASSQEQGRQPQHF
>TRBJ1-5|TRBV4-1|-|15
CASSHGTNNNQPQHF
>TRBJ2-7|TRBV30|-|12
CAWSGRAYEQYF
>TRBJ1-4|TRBV15|-|15
CATSRGGHHNEKLFF
>TRBJ2-3|TRBV25-1|few|16
CASSAKPGRNTDTQYF
>TRBJ2-7|TRBV7-8|-|14
CASSYRQGAYEQYF
>TRBJ2-6|TRBV6-5|-|13
CASKVAGANVLTF
>TRBJ2-1|TRBV27|-|16
CASSFLTSGNYNEQFF
>TRBJ2-3|TRBV11-3|-|14
CASSLDLRQNTQYF
>TRBJ2-1|TRBV9|-|15
CASSLRGTSFDEQFF
>TRBJ2-4|TRBV10-2|-|15
CASPRVLLAKNIQYF
>TRBJ1-3|TRBV5-1|-|14
CASSLGQAGNTIYF
>TRBJ1-4|TRBV18|-|15
CASSLSRGANEKLFF
>TRBJ1-2|TRBV27|few|14
CASSPHSDRIGYTF
>TRBJ2-5|TRBV5-5|-|13
CASSPRAGETQYF
>TRBJ1-2|TRBV19|many|14
CASRLQAGNYGYTF
>TRBJ2-3|TRBV5-4|-|15
CASSLFGGQVDTQYF
>TRBJ2-7|TRBV27|-|16
CASRPLRGSPSYEQYF
>TRBJ2-6|TRBV19|once|17
CASSISDRLSGANVLTF
>TRBJ1-5|TRBV6-1|-|13
CASTVDSNQPQHF
>TRBJ1-1|TRBV7-9|-|14
CASSSNRVGTEAFF
>TRBJ2-3|TRBV4-1|once|15
CASTWREGSTDTQYF
>TRBJ1-4|TRBV29-1|-|15
CSVRQGAATNEKLFF
>TRBJ2-2|TRBV9|-|13
CASSYRNTGELFF